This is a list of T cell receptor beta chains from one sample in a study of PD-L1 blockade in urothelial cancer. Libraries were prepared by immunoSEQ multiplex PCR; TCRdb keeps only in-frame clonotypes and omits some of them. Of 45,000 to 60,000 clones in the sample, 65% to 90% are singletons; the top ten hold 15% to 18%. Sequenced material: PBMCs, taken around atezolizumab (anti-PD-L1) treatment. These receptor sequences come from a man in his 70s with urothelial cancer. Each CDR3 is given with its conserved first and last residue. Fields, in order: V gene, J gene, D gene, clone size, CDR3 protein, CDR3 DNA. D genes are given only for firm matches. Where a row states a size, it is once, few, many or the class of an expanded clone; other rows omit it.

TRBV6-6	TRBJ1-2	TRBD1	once	CASSSTGVNYGYTF	TGTGCCAGCAGTTCGACAGGGGTTAACTATGGCTACACCTTC
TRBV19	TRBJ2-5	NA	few	CASSEAGQETQYF	TGTGCCAGTAGTGAGGCGGGCCAAGAGACCCAGTACTTC
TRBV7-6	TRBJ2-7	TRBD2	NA	CASSTLAEAYEQYF	TGTGCCAGCAGCACACTAGCGGAGGCCTACGAGCAGTACTTC
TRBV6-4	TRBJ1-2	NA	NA	CASSPDGGNYGYTF	TGTGCCAGCAGTCCGGACGGAGGAAATTATGGCTACACCTTC
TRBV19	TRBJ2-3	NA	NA	CASSLETTFTDTQYF	TGTGCCAGTAGCCTAGAGACTACATTCACAGATACGCAGTATTTT
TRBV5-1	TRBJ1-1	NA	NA	CASSESVGNTEAFF	TGCGCCAGCAGCGAAAGCGTAGGGAACACTGAAGCTTTCTTT
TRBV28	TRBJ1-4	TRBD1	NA	CASSLLGQGNEKLFF	TGTGCCAGCAGTTTATTGGGACAGGGTAATGAAAAACTGTTTTTT
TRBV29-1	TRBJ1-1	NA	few	CSVEVQPNTEAFF	TGCAGCGTTGAGGTACAGCCGAACACTGAAGCTTTCTTT
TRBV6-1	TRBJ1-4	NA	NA	CASSDSGGNEKLFF	TGTGCCAGCAGTGACTCGGGTGGTAATGAAAAACTGTTTTTT
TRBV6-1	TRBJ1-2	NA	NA	CASSPNGGTNYGYTF	TGTGCCAGCAGTCCCAATGGGGGGACTAACTATGGCTACACCTTC
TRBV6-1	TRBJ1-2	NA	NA	CASSEVGQPRGYGYTF	TGTGCCAGCAGTGAAGTAGGACAGCCCAGGGGCTATGGCTACACCTTC
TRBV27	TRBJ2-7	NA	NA	CASSPLGHEQYF	TGTGCCAGCAGTCCATTGGGCCACGAGCAGTACTTC
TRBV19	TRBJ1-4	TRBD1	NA	CASSISKTGGRTREKLFF	TGTGCCAGTAGTATAAGTAAAACAGGGGGAAGAACCCGTGAAAAACTGTTTTTT
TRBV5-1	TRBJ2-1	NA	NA	CASSPGGRTYNEQFF	TGCGCCAGCAGCCCTGGCGGAAGGACCTACAATGAGCAGTTCTTC
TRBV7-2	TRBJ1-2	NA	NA	CASSLQQERGYTF	TGTGCCAGCAGCTTACAGCAGGAAAGGGGCTACACCTTC
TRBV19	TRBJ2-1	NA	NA	CASSLLQTNYNEQFF	TGTGCCAGTAGTCTACTGCAGACAAACTACAATGAGCAGTTCTTC
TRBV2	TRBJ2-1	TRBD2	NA	CASRRPSGRARNEQFF	TGTGCCAGCAGGAGGCCTAGCGGGAGGGCCCGCAATGAGCAGTTCTTC
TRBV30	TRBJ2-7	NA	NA	CAWSAAGWAYEQYF	TGTGCCTGGAGTGCGGCAGGGTGGGCCTACGAGCAGTACTTC
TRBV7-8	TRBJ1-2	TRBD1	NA	CASSPRTGGANGYTF	TGTGCCAGCAGCCCCCGGACAGGGGGCGCGAATGGCTACACCTTC
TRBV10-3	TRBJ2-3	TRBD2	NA	CAISESVAGGSTDTQYF	TGTGCCATCAGTGAGTCCGTAGCGGGAGGCAGCACAGATACGCAGTATTTT
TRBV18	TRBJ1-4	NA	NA	CASSPRKGGTNEKLFF	TGTGCCAGCTCACCACGCAAAGGCGGAACTAATGAAAAACTGTTTTTT
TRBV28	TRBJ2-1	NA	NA	CASRPQGFNEQFF	TGTGCCAGCAGACCACAGGGTTTTAATGAGCAGTTCTTC
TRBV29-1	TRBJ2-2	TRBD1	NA	CSVRDRVDTGELFF	TGCAGCGTTCGGGACAGGGTCGACACCGGGGAGCTGTTTTTT
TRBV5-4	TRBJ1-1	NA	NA	CASSPVGGRVTEAFF	TGTGCCAGCAGCCCGGTGGGGGGGCGAGTCACTGAAGCTTTCTTT
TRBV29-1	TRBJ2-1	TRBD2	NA	CSAPTSGSDEQFF	TGCAGCGCTCCTACCAGCGGGAGTGATGAGCAGTTCTTC
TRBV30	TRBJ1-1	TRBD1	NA	CAWENQWGQDTEAFF	TGTGCCTGGGAAAACCAATGGGGACAGGACACTGAAGCTTTCTTT
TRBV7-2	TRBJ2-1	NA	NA	CASSLEGYSYNEQFF	TGTGCCAGCAGCTTAGAGGGGTACTCCTACAATGAGCAGTTCTTC
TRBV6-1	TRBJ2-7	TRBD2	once	CASDSSGAYEQYF	TGTGCCAGCGATTCTAGCGGGGCCTACGAGCAGTACTTC
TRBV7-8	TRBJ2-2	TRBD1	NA	CASSRDRFPSNTGELFF	TGTGCCAGCAGCCGGGACAGGTTCCCTTCGAACACCGGGGAGCTGTTTTTT
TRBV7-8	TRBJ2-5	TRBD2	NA	CASSLVAGAEGTQYF	TGTGCCAGCAGCTTAGTTGCGGGAGCCGAGGGGACCCAGTACTTC
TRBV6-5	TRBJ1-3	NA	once	CASSSRGPGGTIYF	TGTGCCAGCAGTTCGCGGGGCCCCGGGGGCACCATATATTTT
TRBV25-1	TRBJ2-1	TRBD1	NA	CASSDSRGTDNEQFF	TGTGCCAGCAGCGATTCACGTGGGACAGATAATGAGCAGTTCTTC
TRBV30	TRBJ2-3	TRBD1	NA	CAWYRGRTHRYAYF	TGTGCCTGGTACAGGGGGCGAACGCACAGATACGCGTATTTT
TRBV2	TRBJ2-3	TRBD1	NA	CACSRDRGVGDTQYF	TGTGCCTGCAGCCGGGACAGGGGAGTAGGGGATACGCAGTATTTT
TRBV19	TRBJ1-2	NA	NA	CASRKGGQHGYTF	TGTGCCAGTAGGAAGGGGGGGCAACATGGCTACACCTTC
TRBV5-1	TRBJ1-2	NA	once	CASSLEVGRYGYTF	TGCGCCAGCAGCTTGGAAGTAGGGAGGTATGGCTACACCTTC